These 19 T cell receptor beta chains were all obtained from the same sample, sequenced in a study of monozygotic twins with inflammatory bowel disease. From the 5' RACE reads, TCRdb lists one entry per CDR3 protein and no DNA. The sample has 400,000 to 500,000 distinct CDR3 sequences. The source material was blood. The receptors originated from a human donor with ulcerative colitis or Crohn's disease, or a healthy co-twin of an affected twin (not recorded which).

This rearrangement joins TRBV5-6 to TRBJ1-3; TCRdb calls TRBD1, which cannot be checked without DNA. This CDR3 is built from 17 residues. Germline V gene sequence: CDR1 SGHDT, CDR2 YYEEEE. CDR3 protein: CASSLGLQGARGNTIYF.

The chain links TRBV11-2 to TRBJ1-5. The CDR3 runs to 19 residues. Germline V lookup: CDR1 SGHAT, CDR2 FQNNGV. The CDR3 is CASSLGSPRTTYSNQPQHF.

The CDR3 loop is CASKAGQETQYF. The V call is TRBV2, the J call TRBJ2-5; TCRdb outputs TRBD2, but without DNA this stays unchecked. The CDR3 contains 12 residues. Germline values: CDR1 SNHLY, CDR2 FYNNEI.

Here the CDR3 reads CAISEDRVHEQYF. The chain has TRBV10-3 and TRBJ2-7. The CDR3 runs to 13 residues. The germline V gene encodes CDR1 ENHRY and CDR2 SYGVKD.

The genes are TRBV9 and TRBJ2-7; lacking DNA, the TRBD1 call made by TCRdb goes unchecked. CDR1 and CDR2 (germline): SGDLS, YYNGEE. This CDR3 region has 14 residues. The CDR3 sequence: CASSVEGRAYEQYF.

The rearrangement joins TRBV2 to TRBJ2-5; TCRdb reports TRBD2, a call that lacks DNA to check it against. The CDR3 spans 14 residues. From germline, CDR1 is SNHLY and CDR2 FYNNEI. The CDR3 loop reads CASSERRVGETQYF.

This rearrangement joins TRBV5-6 to TRBJ2-2. Germline V lookup: CDR1 SGHDT, CDR2 YYEEEE. The CDR3 has 14 amino acids. CDR3 loop: CASSPTSQTGELFF.

The chain uses TRBV18 and TRBJ2-5. This CDR3 comprises 13 residues. Germline V gene data show CDR1 as KGHSH and CDR2 as LQKENI. The CDR3 here is CASSPRDRGTQYF.

The genes are TRBV7-3 and TRBJ2-2; TCRdb returns TRBD2, unconfirmable since there is no DNA. Germline V gene lookup returns CDR1 SGHTA and CDR2 FQGTGA. This CDR3 has 14 amino acids. The CDR3 spells CASSLSPLTGELFF.

The chain is built from TRBV4-3 and TRBJ2-3; no DNA is available, so the TRBD2 call from TCRdb remains unchecked. The CDR3 length is 15 residues. The germline V gene encodes CDR1 LGHNA and CDR2 YSLEER. The chain's CDR3 is CASSQGDLRTDTQYF.

The CDR3 sequence: CSAQNYRRTDTQYF. The V gene is TRBV20-1, the J gene TRBJ2-3. This CDR3 is built from 14 residues. From germline, CDR1 is DFQATT and CDR2 SNEGSKA (reference sequence).

This rearrangement joins TRBV15 to TRBJ1-1; the TCRdb D gene call, TRBD1, has no DNA to confirm it. Germline-derived CDR1 and CDR2 are LNHNV and YYDKDF (reference sequence). The CDR3 has 17 amino acids. CDR3 protein: CATSRDDYKGPFTEAFF. The entire variable domain, with the rest obtained from reference TRBV15 and TRBJ1-1, is as follows: DAMVIQNPRYQVTQFGKPVTLSCSQTLNHNVMYWYQQKSSQAPKLLFHYYDKDFNNEADTPDNFQSRRPNTSFCFLDIRSPGLGDTAMYLCATSRDDYKGPFTEAFFGQGTRLTVV.

This sequence joins TRBV29-1 and TRBJ1-1. The CDR3 loop spans 13 amino acids. In germline, CDR1 is SQVTM, CDR2 ANQGSEA. The CDR3 spells CSVERTPNTEAFF.

The genes are TRBV29-1 and TRBJ1-5; TCRdb names TRBD1, which stays unverified in the absence of DNA. The length of the CDR3 is 14 residues. Germline V CDR1 and CDR2: SQVTM, ANQGSEA. CDR3 region: CSVGMDSSNQPQHF.

Here the CDR3 reads CASSYRTSGLQQYF. The chain uses TRBV11-2 and TRBJ2-7; TCRdb's D call, TRBD2, is unchecked because there is no DNA. The CDR3 runs 14 residues. Germline V gives CDR1 SGHAT, CDR2 FQNNGV.

The V and J genes are TRBV7-9 and TRBJ1-1; the D gene TCRdb calls, TRBD1, cannot be checked with no DNA. Germline V gene lookup returns CDR1 SEHNR and CDR2 FQNEAQ (reference sequence). CDR3 size: 16 residues. CDR3 in amino acids: CASSLGSGGANTEAFF.

This chain connects TRBV7-2 to TRBJ1-5. The V gene's germline CDR1 is SGHTA and CDR2 FQGNSA. The CDR3 has 13 amino acids. The chain's CDR3 is CASSLHLSQPQHF.

The chain couples TRBV6-1 to TRBJ1-5; the D call of TRBD1 rests on TCRdb alone, since no DNA is present to check it. CDR1 and CDR2 from the germline V gene are MNHNS and SASEGT. The CDR3 totals 17 residues. CDR3 in amino acids: CASRAGTGKGGNQPQHF.

The chain has TRBV29-1 and TRBJ2-6; TCRdb gives TRBD1 as the D gene, but with no DNA this cannot be confirmed. Germline V gene data show CDR1 as SQVTM and CDR2 as ANQGSEA. This CDR3 is built from 16 residues. The CDR3 protein is CSVDARDRSGANVLTF.